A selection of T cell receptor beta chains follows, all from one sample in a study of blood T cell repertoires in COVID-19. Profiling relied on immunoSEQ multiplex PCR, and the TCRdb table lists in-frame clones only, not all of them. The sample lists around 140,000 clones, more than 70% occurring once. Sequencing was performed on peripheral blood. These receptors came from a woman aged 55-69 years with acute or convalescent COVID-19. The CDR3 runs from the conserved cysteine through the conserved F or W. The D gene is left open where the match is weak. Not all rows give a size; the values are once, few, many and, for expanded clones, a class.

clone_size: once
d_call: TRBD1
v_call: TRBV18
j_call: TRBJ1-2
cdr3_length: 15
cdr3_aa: CASSPKRTGEGGYTF
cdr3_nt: TGTGCCAGCTCACCCAAAAGGACAGGGGAGGGCGGCTACACCTTC

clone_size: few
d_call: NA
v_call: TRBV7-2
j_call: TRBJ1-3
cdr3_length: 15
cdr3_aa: CASSLATGRGNTIYF
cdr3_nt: TGTGCCAGCAGCTTAGCAACAGGGCGGGGAAACACCATATATTTT

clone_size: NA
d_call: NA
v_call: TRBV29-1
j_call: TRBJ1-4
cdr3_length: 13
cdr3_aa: CSGKTARNEKLFF
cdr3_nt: TGCAGCGGCAAGACAGCCCGCAATGAAAAACTGTTTTTT

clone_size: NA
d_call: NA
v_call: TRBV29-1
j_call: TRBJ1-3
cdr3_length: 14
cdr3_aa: CSALTASSGNTIYF
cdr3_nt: TGCAGCGCCCTGACAGCCTCCTCTGGAAACACCATATATTTT

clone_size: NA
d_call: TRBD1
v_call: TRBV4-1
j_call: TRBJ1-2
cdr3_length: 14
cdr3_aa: CASRRDSRLDGYTF
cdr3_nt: TGCGCCAGCAGGAGGGACAGCCGGCTTGATGGCTACACCTTC

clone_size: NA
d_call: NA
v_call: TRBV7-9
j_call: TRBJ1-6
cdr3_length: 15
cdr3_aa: CASSPLLGASSPLHF
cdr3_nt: TGTGCCAGCAGCCCCTTGTTGGGAGCTTCTTCACCCCTCCACTTT

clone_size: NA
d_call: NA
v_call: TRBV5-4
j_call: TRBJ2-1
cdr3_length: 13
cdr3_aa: CASSSRDSNEQFF
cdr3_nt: TGTGCCAGCAGCTCCCGGGACTCCAATGAGCAGTTCTTC

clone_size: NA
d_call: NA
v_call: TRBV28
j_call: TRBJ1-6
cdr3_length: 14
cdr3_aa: CASSFRQVGSPLHF
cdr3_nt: TGTGCCAGCAGTTTTAGGCAGGTCGGATCACCCCTCCACTTT

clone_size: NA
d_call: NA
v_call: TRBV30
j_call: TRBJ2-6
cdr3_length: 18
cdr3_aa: CAWSVRGIVASGANVLTF
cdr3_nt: TGTGCCTGGAGTGTACGCGGTATAGTGGCCTCTGGGGCCAACGTCCTGACTTTC

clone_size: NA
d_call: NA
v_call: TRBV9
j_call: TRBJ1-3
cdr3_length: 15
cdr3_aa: CASSVVRFSGNTIYF
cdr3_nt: TGTGCCAGCAGCGTAGTTCGGTTCTCTGGAAACACCATATATTTT

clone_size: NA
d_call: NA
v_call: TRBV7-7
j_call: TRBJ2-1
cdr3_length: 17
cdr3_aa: CASSPAMTGVSYNEQFF
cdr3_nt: TGTGCTAGCAGCCCAGCCATGACAGGCGTCTCCTACAATGAGCAGTTCTTC

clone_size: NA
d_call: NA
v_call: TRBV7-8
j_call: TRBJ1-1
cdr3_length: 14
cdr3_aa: CASSLYHMNTEAFF
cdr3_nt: TGTGCCAGCAGCCTATATCACATGAACACTGAAGCTTTCTTT

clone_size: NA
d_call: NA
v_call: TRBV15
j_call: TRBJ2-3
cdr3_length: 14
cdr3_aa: CATSKGGATDTQYF
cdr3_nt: TGTGCCACCAGCAAGGGGGGGGCCACAGATACGCAGTATTTT

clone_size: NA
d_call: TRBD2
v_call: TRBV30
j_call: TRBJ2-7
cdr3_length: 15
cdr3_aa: CAWSVRPAGGYEQYF
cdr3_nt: TGTGCCTGGAGTGTACGGCCAGCGGGGGGGTACGAGCAGTACTTC

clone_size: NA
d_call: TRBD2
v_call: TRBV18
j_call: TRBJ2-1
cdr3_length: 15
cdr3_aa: CASSPLGTSHNEQFF
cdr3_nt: TGTGCCAGCTCACCACTGGGGACTAGCCACAATGAGCAGTTCTTC

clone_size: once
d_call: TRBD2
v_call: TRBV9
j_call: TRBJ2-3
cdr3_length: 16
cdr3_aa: CASSVAAGGLRDTQYF
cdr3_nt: TGTGCCAGCAGCGTAGCAGCGGGGGGGCTTCGTGATACGCAGTATTTT

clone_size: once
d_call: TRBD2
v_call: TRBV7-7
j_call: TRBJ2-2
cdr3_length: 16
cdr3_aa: CASSQLAGGPAGELFF
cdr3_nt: TGTGCTAGCAGCCAATTAGCGGGGGGGCCCGCCGGGGAGCTGTTTTTT

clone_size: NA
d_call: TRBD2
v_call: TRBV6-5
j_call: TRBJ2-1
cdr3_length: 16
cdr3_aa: CASSSGLAGSRGEQFF
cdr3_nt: TGTGCCAGCAGTTCGGGACTAGCGGGCTCGAGAGGGGAGCAGTTCTTC

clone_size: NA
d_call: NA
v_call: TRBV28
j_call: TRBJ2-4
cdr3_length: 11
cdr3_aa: CASSIFGLQYF
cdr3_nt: TGTGCCAGCAGTATCTTCGGGTTACAGTACTTC

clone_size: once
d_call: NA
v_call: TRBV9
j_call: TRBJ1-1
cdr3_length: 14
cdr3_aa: CASSVSGVGTEAFF
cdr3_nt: TGTGCCAGCAGCGTTTCTGGAGTAGGCACTGAAGCTTTCTTT

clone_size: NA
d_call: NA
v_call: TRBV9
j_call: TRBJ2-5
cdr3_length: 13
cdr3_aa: CASSVADGGTQYF
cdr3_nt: TGTGCCAGCAGCGTAGCTGACGGGGGGACCCAGTACTTC

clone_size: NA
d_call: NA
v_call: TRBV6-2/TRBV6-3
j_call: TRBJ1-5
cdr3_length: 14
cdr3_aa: CASSYGGTSQPQHF
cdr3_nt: TGTGCCAGCAGTTACGGCGGGACCAGTCAGCCCCAGCATTTT

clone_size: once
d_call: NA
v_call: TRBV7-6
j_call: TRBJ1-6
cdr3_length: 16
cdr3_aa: CASSKGDGAYNSPLHF
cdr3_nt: TGTGCCAGCAGCAAGGGGGACGGAGCCTATAATTCACCCCTCCACTTT

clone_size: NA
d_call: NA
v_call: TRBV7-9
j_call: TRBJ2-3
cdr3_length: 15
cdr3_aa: CASSSDRPSTDTQYF
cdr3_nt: TGTGCCAGCAGCTCCGACAGACCTAGCACAGATACGCAGTATTTT

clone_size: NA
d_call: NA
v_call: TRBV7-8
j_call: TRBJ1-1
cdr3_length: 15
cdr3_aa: CASSVRGGTYTEAFF
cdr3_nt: TGTGCCAGCAGCGTACGGGGCGGGACCTACACTGAAGCTTTCTTT

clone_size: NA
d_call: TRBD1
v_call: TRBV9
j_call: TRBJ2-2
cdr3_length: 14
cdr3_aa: CASSDGQGLGELFF
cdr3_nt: TGTGCCAGCAGCGATGGACAGGGGCTGGGGGAGCTGTTTTTT

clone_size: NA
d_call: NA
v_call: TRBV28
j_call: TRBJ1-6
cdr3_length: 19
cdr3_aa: CASSLWRRDIFYPNSPLHF
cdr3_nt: TGTGCCAGCAGTTTATGGCGACGGGACATATTCTACCCTAATTCACCCCTCCACTTT

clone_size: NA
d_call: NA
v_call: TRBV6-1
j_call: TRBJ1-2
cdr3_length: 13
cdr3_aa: CASSEGSYYGYTF
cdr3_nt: TGTGCCAGCAGTGAGGGCAGCTACTATGGCTACACCTTC